This is a list of T cell receptor beta chains from one sample in a study of beta chain features in type 1 diabetes. Clones were read by immunoSEQ multiplex PCR, and TCRdb kept only the in-frame ones, dropping some. The sample carries fewer than 900,000 clones, 17% recorded once. Specimen: naive CD4+ T cells from blood. These receptors were taken from a woman aged 18-35 years in good health. CDR3s include the opening cysteine and the closing phenylalanine or tryptophan. The order of the fields is D gene, V gene, clone size, J gene, CDR3 protein, CDR3 DNA. The D gene is left open where the match is weak. The size entry is marked missing in some rows and otherwise reads once, few, many or a size class.

NA	TRBV5-4	NA	TRBJ2-3	CAMHRETSTDTQYF	TGTGCCATGCACAGGGAAACTAGCACAGATACGCAGTATTTT
TRBD2	TRBV7-2	NA	TRBJ2-1	CASSFRTSGSDEQFF	TGTGCCAGCAGCTTCCGGACTAGCGGGAGTGATGAGCAGTTCTTC
NA	TRBV20-1	few	TRBJ2-3	CSAIVTDTQYF	TGCAGTGCTATTGTCACAGATACGCAGTATTTT
TRBD2	TRBV6-5	NA	TRBJ2-7	CASSKTSGIYEQYF	TGTGCCAGCAGTAAAACTAGCGGGATCTACGAGCAGTACTTC
TRBD2	TRBV27	NA	TRBJ2-3	CASSSDRLADTDTQYF	TGTGCCAGCAGTTCCGATCGACTAGCGGACACAGATACGCAGTATTTT
NA	TRBV11-1	few	TRBJ2-2	CASSFSGSGELFF	TGTGCCAGCAGCTTTTCGGGATCCGGGGAGCTGTTTTTT
NA	TRBV9	NA	TRBJ2-2	CASSVQVGPGELFF	TGTGCCAGCAGCGTCCAAGTAGGTCCCGGGGAGCTGTTTTTT
NA	TRBV6-1	NA	TRBJ2-3	CASSELTLRTQYF	TGTGCCAGCAGTGAATTGACCCTCCGTACGCAGTATTTT
NA	TRBV18	NA	TRBJ1-5	CASSRNSNQPQHF	TGTGCCAGCTCCCGTAATAGCAATCAGCCCCAGCATTTT
TRBD2	TRBV4-3	NA	TRBJ2-5	CASSQDPPENGRARETQYF	TGCGCCAGCAGCCAAGATCCCCCCGAAAACGGGAGGGCCCGGGAGACCCAGTACTTC
TRBD1	TRBV19	few	TRBJ1-2	CASRDSPWGYTF	TGTGCCAGCAGGGACAGCCCGTGGGGCTACACCTTC
NA	TRBV7-2	few	TRBJ2-4	CASSLGDLKNIQYF	TGTGCCAGCAGCTTAGGGGACCTCAAAAACATTCAGTACTTC
TRBD2	TRBV18	NA	TRBJ2-1	CASSPSRTGTSYNEQFF	TGTGCCAGCTCACCAAGCAGAACCGGGACTAGCTACAATGAGCAGTTCTTC
NA	TRBV10-2	NA	TRBJ1-5	CASSESMGGQPQHF	TGCGCCAGCAGTGAGTCGATGGGGGGACAGCCCCAGCATTTT
TRBD2	TRBV7-3	few	TRBJ2-6	CASSSSGAGANVLTF	TGTGCCAGCAGCTCAAGCGGGGCTGGGGCCAACGTCCTGACTTTC
TRBD2	TRBV19	few	TRBJ2-1	CASTRTSGLYNEQFF	TGTGCCAGTACCCGGACTAGCGGCCTATACAATGAGCAGTTCTTC
TRBD1	TRBV13	NA	TRBJ2-7	CASSPQPGTGDYEQYF	TGTGCCAGCAGCCCACAACCCGGGACAGGGGACTACGAGCAGTACTTC
NA	TRBV21-1	NA	TRBJ1-1	CASSKALGNRTEAFF	TGTGCCAGCAGCAAAGCCCTAGGGAATCGGACTGAAGCTTTCTTT
NA	TRBV15	few	TRBJ2-1	CATSRDWNEQFF	TGTGCCACCAGCAGAGATTGGAATGAGCAGTTCTTC
NA	TRBV4-3	NA	TRBJ2-2	CASSRNLGGSTGELFF	TGCGCCAGCAGCCGGAACCTCGGAGGTTCCACCGGGGAGCTGTTTTTT
NA	TRBV18	few	TRBJ1-4	CASSPTSAPGGHNEKLFF	TGTGCCAGCTCACCAACAAGTGCACCTGGGGGCCATAATGAAAAACTGTTTTTT
NA	TRBV25-1	few	TRBJ1-4	CASSEGHSATNEKLFF	TGTGCCAGCAGTGAAGGACATTCAGCAACTAATGAAAAACTGTTTTTT
TRBD2	TRBV6-5	NA	TRBJ2-7	CATSRTSGPSYEQYF	TGTGCCACCAGTCGGACTAGCGGACCCTCCTACGAGCAGTACTTC
NA	TRBV27	NA	TRBJ1-4	CASSIAGAISYEKLFF	TGTGCCAGCAGTATCGCAGGGGCAATATCTTACGAAAAACTGTTTTTT
TRBD1	TRBV7-9	NA	TRBJ1-2	CASSLAGGAGQSLYGYTF	TGTGCCAGCAGCTTAGCCGGCGGGGCGGGACAGAGCCTCTATGGCTACACCTTC
TRBD2	TRBV7-3	few	TRBJ2-1	CASSLLGLAGEQFF	TGTGCCAGCAGCTTATTGGGACTAGCTGGTGAGCAGTTCTTC
NA	TRBV5-6	NA	TRBJ1-3	CASRNSSRSGNTIYF	TGTGCCAGCAGAAATTCGTCCCGGTCTGGAAACACCATATATTTT
TRBD1	TRBV4-3	few	TRBJ1-2	CASSRDRGTNGYTF	TGCGCCAGCAGCCGCGACAGGGGGACGAATGGCTACACCTTC
NA	TRBV7-2	NA	TRBJ1-5	CASRYRCNQPQHF	TGTGCCAGCAGGTACAGATGCAATCAGCCCCAGCATTTT
TRBD1	TRBV29-1	NA	TRBJ2-5	CSASAAYRGKETQYF	TGCAGCGCCAGCGCCGCTTACAGGGGTAAAGAGACCCAGTACTTC
TRBD2	TRBV2	few	TRBJ2-6	CASRAGLATPGANVLTF	TGTGCCAGCAGGGCGGGACTAGCGACCCCTGGGGCCAACGTCCTGACTTTC
NA	TRBV7-8	few	TRBJ2-7	CASSSGGGVYEQYF	TGTGCCAGCAGCTCGGGCGGAGGGGTCTACGAGCAGTACTTC
TRBD2	TRBV6-6	few	TRBJ2-5	CASSSTSGGGLETQYF	TGTGCCAGCAGCTCGACTAGCGGGGGAGGGCTGGAGACCCAGTACTTC
NA	TRBV7-2	NA	TRBJ2-1	CASSTQFF	TGTGCCAGCAGTACGCAGTTCTTC
NA	TRBV5-1	NA	TRBJ1-2	CASSSGIGAPWGYTF	TGCGCCAGCAGCAGCGGCATTGGGGCCCCCTGGGGCTACACCTTC
NA	TRBV10-3	few	TRBJ1-5	CAISESGAGGNQPQHF	TGTGCCATCAGTGAGTCGGGTGCAGGGGGCAATCAGCCCCAGCATTTT
NA	TRBV27	few	TRBJ2-2	CASRTRENTGELFF	TGTGCCAGCAGGACCCGGGAGAACACCGGGGAGCTGTTTTTT
TRBD2	TRBV7-9	few	TRBJ2-3	CASSFSGRLAGVFQNTQYF	TGTGCCAGCAGCTTCTCCGGTCGACTAGCGGGAGTATTTCAGAATACGCAGTATTTT
TRBD1	TRBV6-5	NA	TRBJ2-1	CASRKGQIYNEQFF	TGTGCCAGCAGAAAGGGACAGATTTACAATGAGCAGTTCTTC
NA	TRBV5-1	NA	TRBJ2-1	CASSLVTGIWNEQFF	TGCGCCAGCAGCTTGGTAACAGGGATATGGAATGAGCAGTTCTTC
TRBD1	TRBV4-1	NA	TRBJ1-1	CASSRKGQGPRDTEAFF	TGCGCCAGCAGCCGAAAAGGACAGGGACCCCGGGACACTGAAGCTTTCTTT